The T cell receptor (beta chain) described here comes from a study of CD8 T cells in ankylosing spondylitis. This clonotype was seen ten or more times. A single record per CDR3 protein comes from TCRdb applying MiXCR to the 5' RACE reads. This sample has around 140,000 distinct CDR3 sequences, with more than 9.5% found just once. This TCR derives from a female donor with ankylosing spondylitis or in good health (not recorded which). The sample comprised blood, either unsorted or a sorted T cell fraction (not recorded which).

CDR3 in DNA: TGTGCCAGCAGCTTATGGTCAGCGGGGAACACAGATACGCAGTATTTT. It codes for CASSLWSAGNTDTQYF. V usage is TRBV7-3 and J usage is TRBJ2-3; 7 bases agree with TRBD2. Germline CDR1 and CDR2: SGHTA and FQGTGA. V was clipped by 2 bases and J by 2 bases; unmatched bases: 7. The CDR3 has 16 amino acids.